These 29 T cell receptor beta chains were all obtained from the same sample, sequenced in a study of T cells in Graves' hyperthyroidism and ophthalmopathy. Authors of the study amplified TCR beta CDR3 regions from RNA transcripts. An initial round of RT-PCR targeting the TCR CDR3 relied on the HTBI primer set. One entry per CDR3 protein results from TCRdb running MiXCR on the multiplex PCR reads. In the table there are about 300,000 distinct CDR3 sequences, approximately 15% of which are singletons. The specimen was blood. The receptors stem from a man aged 30 to 39 with Graves' hyperthyroidism.

Comment on this clonotype: A single base separates this from a much larger clone, so it may be a read error. The chain recombines TRBV5-8 with TRBJ2-3; D is perhaps TRBD2 (5 bases). Per germline, CDR1 SGHTS and CDR2 YDEGEE. CDR3 size: 14 residues. The V end was cut by 4 bases, the J end by 4 bases, with 13 bases between. CDR3 protein: CASSPSSSPDTQYF. The CDR3 nucleotides read TGTGCCAGCAGCCCGTCGTCTAGCCCAGATACGCAGTATTTT.

This clonotype has just a few counts. This chain links TRBV29-1 with TRBJ1-1; 7 positions match TRBD1. Germline-derived CDR1 and CDR2 are SQVTM and ANQGSEA. V was clipped by 1 base and J by 1 base; unmatched bases: 3. The CDR3 runs 14 residues. The CDR3 DNA reads TGCAGCGTTGAAGGGGGGACAGCGAACACTGAAGCTTTCTTT. Its translation: CSVEGGTANTEAFF.

This clonotype was counted at least ten times. A clone one base away is much larger, so this may be a read error. The rearrangement uses TRBV3-1 and TRBJ1-1; TRBD1 matches at 8 bases. Unmatched junction bases numbered 0, after V lost 3 bases and J lost 3 bases. The length of the CDR3 is 13 residues. Per the germline V gene, CDR1 is LGHDT and CDR2 is YNNKEL (reference sequence). CDR3 DNA sequence: TGTGCCAGCAGCCAGACAGGGGACACTGAAGCTTTCTTT. Its protein is CASSQTGDTEAFF.

This clonotype appeared a single time. The genes are TRBV19 and TRBJ1-5, with D possibly matching TRBD1 (6 bases). The germline V gene encodes CDR1 LNHDA and CDR2 SQIVND (reference sequence). CDR3 length: 18 residues. V gave up 6 bases and J gave up 3 bases, with 24 bases separating them. Here the CDR3 reads CASSNTVVSRGTNQPQHF. In nucleotides, the CDR3 is TGTGCCAGTAGCAACACCGTGGTGTCCAGGGGAACCAATCAGCCCCAGCATTTT.

This clonotype was counted ten times or more. The chain recombines TRBV27 with TRBJ2-7; 7 bases map to TRBD1. Per the germline V gene, CDR1 is MNHEY and CDR2 is SMNVEV (reference sequence). The CDR3 spans 11 residues. With 9 bases clipped from V and 4 bases from J, the junction kept 3 bases outside the gene matches. The CDR3 sequence is CASSTGYEQYF. CDR3 DNA sequence: TGTGCCAGTTCGACAGGGTACGAGCAGTACTTC.

Many counts were recorded for this clonotype. In nucleotides, the CDR3 is TGTGCCAGTTCTACGGGGGATGCCCGGTGGGCCCAGTACTTC. Translating gives CASSTGDARWAQYF. The chain combines TRBV9 with TRBJ2-5, with D maybe TRBD2 (6 bases). Germline CDR1 reads SGDLS; CDR2 reads YYNGEE. Trimming pared 8 bases from V and 9 bases from J, leaving 23 bases between. The CDR3 runs 14 residues.

This clonotype was counted between two and nine times. This chain links TRBV6-2 or TRBV6-3 with TRBJ2-1, with 7 bases aligning to TRBD1. Per germline, CDR1 MNHEY and CDR2 SVGEGT. The CDR3 totals 11 residues. After removal of 8 bases from V and 10 bases from J, the junction contained 5 bases not matched to a gene. The CDR3 sequence is CASGGQREQFF. The CDR3 bases are TGTGCCAGCGGGGGACAGAGGGAGCAGTTCTTC.

The CDR3 DNA sequence: TGCGCCAGCAGCCACACCGGGGCAGGGGTCTACGAGCAGTACTTC. Residues: CASSHTGAGVYEQYF. V and J are TRBV5-1 and TRBJ2-7, with D maybe TRBD1 (6 bases). The CDR3 totals 15 residues. Germline V gene sequence: CDR1 SGHRS, CDR2 YFSETQ. Trimming shortened V by 4 bases and J by 3 bases, and 17 bases separated the two germline ends.

The chain employs TRBV20-1 and TRBJ2-3; 7 bases map to TRBD1. There are 16 residues in the CDR3. Losses at the gene ends were 0 bases for V and 6 bases for J; bases not matched to a gene: 12. The V gene's germline CDR1 is DFQATT and CDR2 SNEGSKA (reference sequence). The CDR3 loop is CSARDIRGPDSDTQYF. The DNA of the CDR3 is TGCAGTGCTAGAGATATTAGGGGGCCGGATTCGGATACGCAGTATTTT.

Many counts were recorded for this clonotype. The chain uses TRBV18 and TRBJ2-7; D is unresolved. The germline gives CDR1 KGHSH, CDR2 LQKENI. The V end was cut by 4 bases, the J end by 3 bases, with 7 bases between. This CDR3 comprises 12 residues. CDR3 sequence: CASSHENYEQYF. The DNA of the CDR3 is TGTGCCAGCTCACATGAAAACTACGAGCAGTACTTC.

This clonotype has only a few counts. The chain is built from TRBV28 and TRBJ1-3, with D uncertain. The CDR3 has 15 amino acids. Trimming cost V 1 base and J 4 bases, with 11 bases left between them. Germline loops: CDR1 MDHEN, CDR2 SYDVKM. The CDR3 DNA sequence: TGTGCCAGCAGTTTATATCGGGTGCCCGGAAACACCATATATTTT. Residues: CASSLYRVPGNTIYF.

This clonotype has a count of ten or more. CDR3 DNA sequence: TGTGCCAGCAGCATCCTGAGGGAGTTCTACGAGCAGTACTTC. Its protein is CASSILREFYEQYF. The rearrangement uses TRBV7-9 and TRBJ2-7, with a weak D call TRBD2 (5 bases). The ends were cut back, 5 bases at V and 3 bases at J, with 14 bases in the middle. The germline V gene has CDR1 SEHNR and CDR2 FQNEAQ (reference sequence). This CDR3 is 14 amino acids long.

This clonotype was detected a few times. V usage is TRBV20-1 and J usage is TRBJ2-3, with 9 bases lining up with TRBD2. Germline loops: CDR1 DFQATT, CDR2 SNEGSKA (reference sequence). This CDR3 comprises 13 residues. The CDR3 DNA follows: TGCAGCATAGCGGGAGCACTCACAGATACGCAGTATTTT. It codes for CSIAGALTDTQYF.

This clonotype was seen at least ten times. The chain combines TRBV2 with TRBJ2-2; no firm D call. V lost 6 bases to trimming and J lost 4 bases, with 3 bases between them. This CDR3 is built from 11 residues. From germline, CDR1 is SNHLY and CDR2 FYNNEI. The CDR3: CASRVTGELFF. CDR3 DNA: TGTGCCAGCAGGGTCACCGGGGAGCTGTTTTTT.

This clonotype has at least ten counts. J is TRBJ2-1 and V is TRBV12-3 or TRBV12-4; a possible D gene is TRBD1 (6 bases). Between the trimmed V and J ends, which lost 6 bases and 8 bases, there was a span of 14 bases. The length of the CDR3 is 13 residues. This CDR3 reads CASRTKQGDEQFF. DNA for the CDR3: TGTGCCAGCAGAACTAAACAGGGTGATGAGCAGTTCTTC.

This clonotype has more than one count but fewer than ten. This sequence joins TRBV4-1 and TRBJ2-2; D remains ambiguous. V lost 8 bases and J 6 bases, leaving 13 bases between the germline ends. This CDR3 spans 13 amino acids. In germline, CDR1 is MGHRA, CDR2 YSYEKL. The CDR3 nucleotides read TGCGCCAGCGCCCGAGTCAGTGCCGGGGAGCTGTTTTTT. It codes for CASARVSAGELFF.

The rearrangement uses TRBV9 and TRBJ2-1; TRBD2 agrees at 10 bases. The CDR3 extends over 15 amino acids. Germline lookup yields CDR1 SGDLS and CDR2 YYNGEE. V shed 4 bases and J 9 bases; nucleotides not matched to a gene: 10. The CDR3 coding sequence is TGTGCCAGCAGCCCCTCTAGCGGGAGTATGGTTGAGCAGTTCTTC. This codes for CASSPSSGSMVEQFF.

This clonotype showed up many times. This chain links TRBV28 with TRBJ1-1, with a weak D call TRBD1 (5 bases). Germline CDR1 and CDR2: MDHEN and SYDVKM. There are 14 residues in the CDR3. V shed 6 bases and J shed 3 bases, with 14 bases lying between them. The chain's CDR3 is CASRMGRSYTEAFF. The DNA for the CDR3 is TGTGCCAGCAGGATGGGACGTTCTTACACTGAAGCTTTCTTT.

This clonotype was seen ten or more times. This chain connects TRBV20-1 to TRBJ2-1; a possible D gene is TRBD1 (6 bases). Germline V gene lookup returns CDR1 DFQATT and CDR2 SNEGSKA (reference sequence). The CDR3 is made up of 16 amino acids. V shed 2 bases and J shed 0 bases, with 14 bases lying between them. In DNA, the CDR3 is TGCAGTGCTAGACCCCGGACAGTCATCTCCTACAATGAGCAGTTCTTC. This codes for CSARPRTVISYNEQFF.

V and J are TRBV10-3 and TRBJ1-2; D call uncertain. CDR3 length: 15 residues. Trimming stripped 0 bases from V and 0 bases from J, with 8 bases between. Germline V lookup: CDR1 ENHRY, CDR2 SYGVKD. In DNA, the CDR3 is TGTGCCATCAGTGAGTCTATGGACCCTAACTATGGCTACACCTTC. As protein: CAISESMDPNYGYTF.

About this clonotype itself: A much bigger clone sits one base away, suggesting this may be a read error. This chain uses TRBV18 with TRBJ2-2; TRBD1 or TRBD2 may be the D gene (5 bases each). Germline values: CDR1 KGHSH, CDR2 LQKENI. CDR3 length: 15 residues. In nucleotides, the CDR3 is TGTGCCAGCTCCTCCGGGACGGCAAACACCGGGGAGCCGTTTTTT. Its protein product is CASSSGTANTGEPFF. The full variable domain, in which reference TRBV18 and TRBJ2-2 provide the parts outside the CDR3, is NAGVMQNPRHLVRRRGQEARLRCSPMKGHSHVYWYRQLPEEGLKFMVYLQKENIIDESGMPKERFSAEFPKEGPSILRIQQVVRGDSAAYFCASSSGTANTGEPFFGEGSRLTVL.

This clonotype was counted ten times or more. The chain recombines TRBV3-1 with TRBJ2-1; tentative D call: TRBD2 (5 bases). This CDR3 is 16 amino acids long. From germline, CDR1 is LGHDT and CDR2 YNNKEL (reference sequence). Trimming shortened V by 2 bases and J by 2 bases, and 13 bases separated the two germline ends. This CDR3 is CASSQTLARPYNEQFF. In DNA form, the CDR3 reads TGTGCCAGCAGCCAAACTCTAGCTCGACCCTACAATGAGCAGTTCTTC.

This clonotype appeared many times. The genes are TRBV28 and TRBJ1-2; D is unclear. V lost 1 base to trimming and J lost 4 bases, with 13 bases between them. CDR3 length: 15 amino acids. Germline assignment: CDR1 MDHEN and CDR2 SYDVKM. The CDR3 DNA reads as TGTGCCAGCAGTTTATCAGGCGGTCTAAGCTATGGCTACACCTTC. As protein: CASSLSGGLSYGYTF.

The V gene is TRBV28, the J gene TRBJ2-3; 8 nucleotides align to TRBD2. CDR3 size: 16 residues. V was pared by 2 bases and J by 0 bases, with 4 bases of the junction left unmatched. The germline V gene has CDR1 MDHEN and CDR2 SYDVKM. CDR3 sequence (DNA): TGTGCCAGCAGTTTAGGGGCTAGCGGGAGCACAGATACGCAGTATTTT. It codes for CASSLGASGSTDTQYF.

The CDR3 bases are TGTGCCAGCAGCCACCGAAGACTAGCGGGAGGGATGGATACGCAGTATTTT. It codes for CASSHRRLAGGMDTQYF. The gene calls are TRBV7-9 and TRBJ2-3; 14 bases fit TRBD2. Trimming took 5 bases from V and 6 from J; bases not matched to a gene: 10. CDR3 size: 17 residues. CDR1 is SEHNR and CDR2 is FQNEAQ in the germline V gene (reference sequence).

There are a few counts of this clonotype. This chain connects TRBV5-1 to TRBJ2-1, with 7 bases that match TRBD1. The CDR3 runs to 18 residues. With V trimmed by 0 bases and J by 2 bases, 11 bases remained unmatched. Germline V lookup: CDR1 SGHRS, CDR2 YFSETQ. CDR3 DNA sequence: TGCGCCAGCAGCTTGGAGGCCTACAGGGGCCCGACCTACAATGAGCAGTTCTTC. Translated, it gives CASSLEAYRGPTYNEQFF. Full variable domain (outside the CDR3, taken from reference TRBV5-1 and TRBJ2-1): KAGVTQTPRYLIKTRGQQVTLSCSPISGHRSVSWYQQTPGQGLQFLFEYFSETQRNKGNFPGRFSGRQFSNSRSEMNVSTLELGDSALYLCASSLEAYRGPTYNEQFFGPGTRLTVL.

This clonotype came up many times. V gene TRBV7-9 combines with J gene TRBJ1-1; D is possibly TRBD1 (6 bases). CDR1 and CDR2 from the germline V gene are SEHNR and FQNEAQ (reference sequence). The CDR3 is 12 amino acids. Trimming left V 11 bases short and J 6 bases short, with 16 bases between. CDR3 sequence reads: CASTSEGAEAFF. CDR3 coding DNA: TGTGCCTCAACGTCGGAGGGGGCTGAAGCTTTCTTT.

As for this clonotype: A much larger clone differs by one base, so this may be a read error. The chain recombines TRBV5-6 with TRBJ2-1, with D tentatively TRBD1 (5 bases). From germline, CDR1 is SGHDT and CDR2 YYEEEE. The V end was cut by 2 bases, the J end by 6 bases, with 12 bases between. The CDR3 consists of 14 residues. CDR3 nucleotide sequence: TGTGCCAGCAGCTTAGGGGCGACAAGCAATGAGCAGTTCTTC. Protein: CASSLGATSNEQFF.

This clonotype was recorded many times. The chain links TRBV7-2 to TRBJ2-3; D ambiguous. The V end lost 5 bases, the J end lost 6 bases, and 12 bases lay between the germline ends. CDR1 SGHTA and CDR2 FQGNSA come from the germline V gene. This CDR3 comprises 13 residues. This chain's CDR3 is CASSHIRADTQYF. The CDR3 DNA reads as TGTGCCAGCAGCCACATTAGAGCGGATACGCAGTATTTT.